The rows below give T cell receptor beta chains drawn from one sample of a study of neurological immune-mediated disorders. One entry per CDR3 protein results from TCRdb running MiXCR on the 5' RACE reads. The table has more than 75,000 distinct CDR3 sequences, 10% to 13% seen once. The sample taken for sequencing was PBMCs. These receptors were taken from a man aged 35-49 years in good health. Each CDR3 is given with its conserved first and last residue. D genes are given only for firm matches. Clone size, where shown, is once, few, many, or a class for clones that have expanded.

d_call v_call clone_size cdr3_aa
TRBD1 TRBV10-3 . CAINNRDRNYGYTF
. TRBV7-9 many CASSYATDTQYF
. TRBV27 many CASSSADSDGGSGANVLTF
. TRBV7-8 many CASSFEGSRANEQFF
. TRBV12-3/TRBV12-4 few CASSFRELDTQYF
TRBD1 TRBV12-3/TRBV12-4 few CASSSGQGGLEQYF
. TRBV7-8 many CASSRERSARGTEAFF
TRBD2 TRBV20-1 many CSARELQTSGGRRQYF
. TRBV20-1 many CSASLAQDTQYF
. TRBV7-9 many CASSPEEGDTEAFF
. TRBV29-1 few CSVPGRAGGYTF
. TRBV7-2 many CASSFSFGSFQAQHF